Listed below are T cell receptor beta chains from one sample, sequenced in a study of T cell responses to AZD1222 COVID-19 vaccine. Measured with immunoSEQ multiplex PCR; TCRdb has only the in-frame clones, and not every one. This table has around 110,000 clones, about 92% appearing once. Sequenced here: peripheral blood, sampled on day 0 of AZD1222 vaccination. All receptors derive from an adult in good health. The CDR3 runs from the conserved cysteine through the conserved F or W. D genes are given only for firm matches. Clone size is stated in some rows and not others, as once, few, many or a class when expanded.

d_call	v_call	clone_size	j_call	cdr3_aa	cdr3_nt
TRBD1	TRBV5-5	once	TRBJ1-1	CASSFVRGPAFF	TGTGCCAGCAGCTTTGTTAGGGGGCCAGCTTTCTTT
TRBD2	TRBV7-9	NA	TRBJ2-2	CASSLMSGVAGELFF	TGTGCCAGCAGCTTAATGAGCGGGGTGGCCGGGGAGCTGTTTTTT
NA	TRBV19	NA	TRBJ2-2	CASRTEGWNTGELFF	TGTGCCAGTAGGACCGAGGGGTGGAACACCGGGGAGCTGTTTTTT
TRBD1	TRBV7-9	NA	TRBJ2-1	CASSRAGTGFEQFF	TGTGCCAGCAGCAGAGCCGGGACAGGGTTTGAGCAGTTCTTC
NA	TRBV18	NA	TRBJ2-3	CASSPPADTQYF	TGTGCCAGCTCACCACCAGCAGATACGCAGTATTTT
TRBD1	TRBV29-1	NA	TRBJ2-2	CSAILQGAITGELFF	TGCAGCGCCATACTGCAGGGGGCGATCACCGGGGAGCTGTTTTTT
NA	TRBV14	NA	TRBJ1-1	CASSQRGPTEAFF	TGTGCCAGCAGCCAAAGGGGCCCCACTGAAGCTTTCTTT
NA	TRBV19	NA	TRBJ1-6	CASSPPPTDYYSNSPLHF	TGTGCCAGTAGTCCACCCCCCACGGATTACTATTCTAATTCACCCCTCCACTTT
TRBD1	TRBV29-1	NA	TRBJ1-5	CSVGTGSQPQHF	TGCAGCGTTGGGACAGGGTCTCAGCCCCAGCATTTT
NA	TRBV27	NA	TRBJ2-7	CASSLRGSYEQYF	TGTGCCAGCAGCCTCAGGGGCTCCTACGAGCAGTACTTC
TRBD1	TRBV13	NA	TRBJ1-2	CASSFGQGAFGYTF	TGTGCCAGCAGCTTCGGACAGGGGGCCTTTGGCTACACCTTC
NA	TRBV5-1	NA	TRBJ1-2	CASSLAPDRANGYTF	TGCGCCAGCAGCTTGGCTCCAGACCGGGCAAATGGCTACACCTTC
TRBD1	TRBV28	NA	TRBJ1-2	CASRLGGHGYTF	TGTGCCAGCAGGCTAGGGGGCCATGGCTACACCTTC
NA	TRBV10-3	NA	TRBJ1-5	CATTAMAGNQPQHF	TGTGCCACCACTGCGATGGCAGGAAATCAGCCCCAGCATTTT
NA	TRBV19	NA	TRBJ1-1	CASSAENTEAFF	TGTGCCAGTAGTGCAGAGAACACTGAAGCTTTCTTT
NA	TRBV10-1	NA	TRBJ2-7	CASSDAGLFYEQYF	TGCGCCAGCAGTGATGCAGGGTTATTCTACGAGCAGTACTTC
NA	TRBV23-1	once	TRBJ1-5	CASSRRFPGVGESNQPQHF	TGCGCCAGCAGTCGTCGATTCCCCGGGGTTGGAGAAAGCAATCAGCCCCAGCATTTT
TRBD2	TRBV7-2	NA	TRBJ2-1	CASSIGTSGLGQFF	TGTGCCAGCAGCATCGGGACTAGCGGTTTGGGGCAGTTCTTC
NA	TRBV19	NA	TRBJ2-4	CASSTGHIAKNIQYF	TGTGCCAGTAGTACGGGGCATATAGCCAAAAACATTCAGTACTTC
NA	TRBV15	NA	TRBJ2-2	CATSRDRGRTGELFF	TGTGCCACCAGCAGAGATAGGGGGAGGACCGGGGAGCTGTTTTTT
NA	TRBV27	NA	TRBJ2-3	CASSLLYRAGDTQYF	TGTGCCAGCAGTTTATTGTACAGGGCCGGAGATACGCAGTATTTT
NA	TRBV7-9	NA	TRBJ1-1	CASVTGNTEAFF	TGTGCCAGCGTCACAGGGAACACTGAAGCTTTCTTT
NA	TRBV7-2	NA	TRBJ1-1	CASSLSVGLNTEAFF	TGTGCCAGCAGCTTGAGCGTCGGATTGAACACTGAAGCTTTCTTT
NA	TRBV27	NA	TRBJ2-2	CASSFRGINTGELFF	TGTGCCAGCAGTTTTCGGGGGATTAACACCGGGGAGCTGTTTTTT
NA	TRBV27	NA	TRBJ1-5	CASSLTGPAPQHF	TGTGCCAGCAGTTTAACTGGCCCGGCGCCCCAGCATTTT
NA	TRBV27	NA	TRBJ2-1	CASSYPQGPSSYNEQFF	TGTGCCAGCAGTTACCCACAGGGTCCAAGCTCCTACAATGAGCAGTTCTTC
NA	TRBV7-9	NA	TRBJ1-5	CASSPGEGISNQPQHF	TGTGCCAGCAGTCCGGGGGAGGGAATTAGCAATCAGCCCCAGCATTTT
NA	TRBV20-1	NA	TRBJ2-7	CSARGTYEQYF	TGCAGTGCTAGAGGAACCTACGAGCAGTACTTC
NA	TRBV30	NA	TRBJ2-5	CAWSGRLGQWETQYF	TGTGCCTGGAGTGGCAGGTTGGGTCAATGGGAGACCCAGTACTTC
NA	TRBV5-5	NA	TRBJ2-3	CASFRQGPDTQYF	TGTGCCAGCTTCAGGCAGGGACCAGATACGCAGTATTTT
NA	TRBV5-4	NA	TRBJ1-2	CASSLHNYGYTF	TGTGCCAGCAGCTTGCACAACTATGGCTACACCTTC
NA	TRBV29-1	NA	TRBJ1-3	CSVQLMRRETGNTIYF	TGCAGCGTTCAGCTTATGAGGAGGGAGACTGGAAACACCATATATTTT
NA	TRBV5-1	NA	TRBJ2-2	CASSTVQGSGELFF	TGCGCCAGCAGCACGGTACAGGGCTCCGGGGAGCTGTTTTTT
NA	TRBV28	NA	TRBJ1-1	CASSSGVTEAFF	TGTGCCAGCAGTTCAGGGGTGACTGAAGCTTTCTTT
NA	TRBV27	NA	TRBJ2-7	CASSLRGANYYEQYF	TGTGCCAGCAGTTTACGGGGGGCGAACTACTACGAGCAGTACTTC
NA	TRBV28	NA	TRBJ2-1	CASSFVEPSSYNEQLF	TGTGCCAGCAGTTTTGTCGAGCCCAGCTCCTACAATGAGCAGCTCTTC
TRBD1	TRBV3-1/TRBV3-2	NA	TRBJ2-3	CASSRTGVPPSQYF	TGTGCCAGCAGCCGGACAGGGGTCCCCCCATCGCAGTATTTT
NA	TRBV19	NA	TRBJ2-2	CASSISTLPNTGELFF	TGTGCCAGTAGTATAAGTACTTTACCGAACACCGGGGAGCTGTTTTTT
TRBD1	TRBV28	NA	TRBJ1-6	CASSYGQGLGYSPLHF	TGTGCCAGCAGTTACGGACAGGGATTGGGATACTCACCCCTCCACTTT
NA	TRBV11-2	NA	TRBJ2-7	CASSLDRIYEQYF	TGTGCCAGCAGCTTAGATAGGATTTACGAGCAGTACTTC
NA	TRBV5-1	once	TRBJ1-5	CASSMDGGRQPQHF	TGCGCCAGCAGCATGGACGGGGGGCGTCAGCCCCAGCATTTT
NA	TRBV7-2	once	TRBJ1-4	CASSQGDTVLKLFF	TGTGCCAGCAGCCAAGGGGACACAGTCTTAAAACTGTTTTTT
NA	TRBV20-1	NA	TRBJ1-1	CSASAWGSTEAFF	TGCAGTGCTAGTGCCTGGGGCTCCACTGAAGCTTTCTTT
NA	TRBV7-8	NA	TRBJ1-2	CASSFFFREPNYGYTF	TGTGCCAGCAGCTTTTTCTTCAGAGAACCTAACTATGGCTACACCTTC
TRBD1	TRBV7-8	NA	TRBJ1-1	CASSLGQGFEAFF	TGTGCCAGCAGCCTTGGACAGGGCTTTGAAGCTTTCTTT
NA	TRBV30	few	TRBJ1-1	CAWYSSRGNTEAFF	TGTGCCTGGTACAGTTCCAGGGGGAACACTGAAGCTTTCTTT
TRBD1	TRBV28	NA	TRBJ2-2	CASADRGPGELFF	TGTGCCAGCGCGGACAGGGGGCCCGGGGAGCTGTTTTTT
TRBD1	TRBV5-1	NA	TRBJ1-5	CASSLTGVPDQPQHF	TGCGCCAGCAGCTTGACAGGGGTTCCGGATCAGCCCCAGCATTTT
TRBD1	TRBV19	NA	TRBJ1-1	CASTQTGWTEAFF	TGTGCCAGTACCCAGACAGGGTGGACTGAAGCTTTCTTT